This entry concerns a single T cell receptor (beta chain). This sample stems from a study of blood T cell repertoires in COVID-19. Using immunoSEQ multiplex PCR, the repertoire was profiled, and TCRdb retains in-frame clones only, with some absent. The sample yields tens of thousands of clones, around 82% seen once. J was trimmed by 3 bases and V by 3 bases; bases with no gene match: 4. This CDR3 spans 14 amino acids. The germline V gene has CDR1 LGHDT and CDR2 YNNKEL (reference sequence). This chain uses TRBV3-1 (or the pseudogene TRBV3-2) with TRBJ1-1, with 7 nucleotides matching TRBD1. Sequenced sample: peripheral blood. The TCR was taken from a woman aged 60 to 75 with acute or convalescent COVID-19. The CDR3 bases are TGTGCCAGCAGCCAGCACGGGACAGACACTGAAGCTTTCTTT. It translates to CASSQHGTDTEAFF.